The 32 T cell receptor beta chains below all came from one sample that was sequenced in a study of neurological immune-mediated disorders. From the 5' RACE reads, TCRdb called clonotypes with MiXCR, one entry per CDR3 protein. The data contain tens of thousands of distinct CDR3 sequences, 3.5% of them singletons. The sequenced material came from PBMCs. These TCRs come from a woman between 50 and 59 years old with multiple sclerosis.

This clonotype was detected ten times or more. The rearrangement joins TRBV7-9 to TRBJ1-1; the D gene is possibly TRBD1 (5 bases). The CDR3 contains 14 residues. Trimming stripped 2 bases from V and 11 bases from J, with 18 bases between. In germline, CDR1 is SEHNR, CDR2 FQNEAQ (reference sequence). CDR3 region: CASSLRGGHWRAFF. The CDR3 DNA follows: TGTGCCAGCAGCTTAAGAGGTGGACACTGGCGGGCTTTCTTT.

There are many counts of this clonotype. Here the CDR3 DNA reads TGCGCCAGCAGCCCTCCAGGAGCCTCTAGCACAGATACGCAGTATTTT. As protein: CASSPPGASSTDTQYF. The rearrangement joins TRBV5-1 to TRBJ2-3; D gene ambiguous. CDR3 size: 16 residues. The germline V and J ends were trimmed by 4 bases and 0 bases, with 15 bases remaining between them. Germline CDR1 and CDR2: SGHRS and YFSETQ.

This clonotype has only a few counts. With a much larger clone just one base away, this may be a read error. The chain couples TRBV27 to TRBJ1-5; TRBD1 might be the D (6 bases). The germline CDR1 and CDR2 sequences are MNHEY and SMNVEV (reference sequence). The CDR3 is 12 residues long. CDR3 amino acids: CATGGTNQHQHF. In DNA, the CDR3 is TGTGCCACGGGGGGCACAAATCAGCACCAGCATTTT.

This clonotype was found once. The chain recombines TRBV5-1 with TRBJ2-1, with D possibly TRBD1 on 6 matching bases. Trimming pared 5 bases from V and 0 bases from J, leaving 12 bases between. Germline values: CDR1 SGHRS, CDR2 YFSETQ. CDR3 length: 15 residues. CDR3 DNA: TGCGCCAGCAGACCCGACAGGAGCTCCTACAATGAGCAGTTCTTC. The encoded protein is CASRPDRSSYNEQFF.

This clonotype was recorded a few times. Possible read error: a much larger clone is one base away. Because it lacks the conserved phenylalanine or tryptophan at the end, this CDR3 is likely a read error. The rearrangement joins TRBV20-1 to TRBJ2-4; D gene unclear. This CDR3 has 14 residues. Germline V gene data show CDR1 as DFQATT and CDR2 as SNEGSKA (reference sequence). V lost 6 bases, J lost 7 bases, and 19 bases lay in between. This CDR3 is CSAQTQGPRNIQYI. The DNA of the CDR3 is TGCAGTGCCCAAACCCAAGGTCCAAGGAACATTCAGTACATC.

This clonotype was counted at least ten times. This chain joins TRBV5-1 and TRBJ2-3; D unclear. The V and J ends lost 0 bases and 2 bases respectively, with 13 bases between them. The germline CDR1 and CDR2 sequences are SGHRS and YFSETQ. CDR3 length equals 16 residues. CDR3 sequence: CASSLGSTAITDTQYF. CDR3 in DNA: TGCGCCAGCAGCTTGGGCTCGACTGCCATCACAGATACGCAGTATTTT.

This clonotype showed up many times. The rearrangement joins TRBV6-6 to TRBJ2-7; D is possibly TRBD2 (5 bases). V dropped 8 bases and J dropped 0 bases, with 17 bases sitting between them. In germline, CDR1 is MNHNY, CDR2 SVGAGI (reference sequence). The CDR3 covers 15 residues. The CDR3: CASAKVGASSYEQYF. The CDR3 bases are TGTGCCAGCGCCAAAGTGGGAGCGTCCTCCTACGAGCAGTACTTC.

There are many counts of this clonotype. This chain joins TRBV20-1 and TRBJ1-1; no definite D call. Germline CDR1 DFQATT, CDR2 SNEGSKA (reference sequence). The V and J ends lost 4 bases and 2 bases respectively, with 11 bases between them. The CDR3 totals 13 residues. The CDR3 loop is CSANRHSNTEAFF. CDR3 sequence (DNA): TGCAGTGCTAACAGACACAGTAACACTGAAGCTTTCTTT.

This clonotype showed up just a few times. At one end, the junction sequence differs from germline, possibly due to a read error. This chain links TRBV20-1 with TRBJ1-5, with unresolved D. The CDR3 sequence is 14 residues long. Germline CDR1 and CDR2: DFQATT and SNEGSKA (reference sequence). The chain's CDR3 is CSVTRATGNKTQNF. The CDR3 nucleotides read TGCAGTGTTACGCGAGCGACGGGCAATAAGACCCAGAATTTT.

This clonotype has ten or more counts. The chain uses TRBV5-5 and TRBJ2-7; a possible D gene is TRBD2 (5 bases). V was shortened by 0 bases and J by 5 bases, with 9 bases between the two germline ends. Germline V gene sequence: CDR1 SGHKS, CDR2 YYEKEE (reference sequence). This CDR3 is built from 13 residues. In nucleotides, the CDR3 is TGTGCCAGCAGCTTGGGGCCCGGGAACGAGCAGTACTTC. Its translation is CASSLGPGNEQYF.

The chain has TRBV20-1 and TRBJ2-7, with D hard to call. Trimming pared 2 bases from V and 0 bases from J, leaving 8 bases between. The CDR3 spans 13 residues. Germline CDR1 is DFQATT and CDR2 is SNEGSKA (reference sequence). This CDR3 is CSARRTDSYEQYF. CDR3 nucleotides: TGCAGTGCTAGACGGACGGACTCCTACGAGCAGTACTTC.

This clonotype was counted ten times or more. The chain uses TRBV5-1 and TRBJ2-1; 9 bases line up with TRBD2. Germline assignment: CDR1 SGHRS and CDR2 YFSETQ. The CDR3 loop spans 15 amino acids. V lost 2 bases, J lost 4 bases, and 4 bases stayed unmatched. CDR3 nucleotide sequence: TGCGCCAGCAGCTTCGCGGGGGGGCCGTACAATGAGCAGTTCTTC. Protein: CASSFAGGPYNEQFF.

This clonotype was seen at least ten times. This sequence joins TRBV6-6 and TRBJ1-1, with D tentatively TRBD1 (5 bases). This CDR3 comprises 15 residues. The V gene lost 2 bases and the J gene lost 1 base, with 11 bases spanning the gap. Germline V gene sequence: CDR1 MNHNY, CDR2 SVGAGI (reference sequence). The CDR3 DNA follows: TGTGCCAGCAGTTACACCCTTCAGGGGAACACTGAAGCTTTCTTT. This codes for CASSYTLQGNTEAFF.

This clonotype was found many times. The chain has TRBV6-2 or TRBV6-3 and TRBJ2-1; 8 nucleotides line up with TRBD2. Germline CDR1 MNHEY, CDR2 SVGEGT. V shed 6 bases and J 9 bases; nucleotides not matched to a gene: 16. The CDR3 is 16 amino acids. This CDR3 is CASSVGTSGPQGEQFF. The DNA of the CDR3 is TGTGCCAGCAGCGTGGGTACTAGCGGTCCGCAGGGTGAGCAGTTCTTC.

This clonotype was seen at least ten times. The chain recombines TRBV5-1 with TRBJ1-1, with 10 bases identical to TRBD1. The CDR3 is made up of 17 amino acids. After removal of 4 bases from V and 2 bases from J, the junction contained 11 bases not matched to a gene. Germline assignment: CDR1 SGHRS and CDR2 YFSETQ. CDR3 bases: TGCGCCAGCAGCCCCGACATTAGACAGGGGGCCAACACTGAAGCTTTCTTT. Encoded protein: CASSPDIRQGANTEAFF.

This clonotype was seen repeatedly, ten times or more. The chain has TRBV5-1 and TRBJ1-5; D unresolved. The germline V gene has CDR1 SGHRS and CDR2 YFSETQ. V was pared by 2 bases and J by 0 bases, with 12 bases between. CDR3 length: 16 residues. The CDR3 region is CASSFGPQSSNQPQHF. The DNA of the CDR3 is TGCGCCAGCAGCTTTGGCCCTCAAAGTAGCAATCAGCCCCAGCATTTT. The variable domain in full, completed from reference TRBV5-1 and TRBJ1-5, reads KAGVTQTPRYLIKTRGQQVTLSCSPISGHRSVSWYQQTPGQGLQFLFEYFSETQRNKGNFPGRFSGRQFSNSRSEMNVSTLELGDSALYLCASSFGPQSSNQPQHFGDGTRLSIL.

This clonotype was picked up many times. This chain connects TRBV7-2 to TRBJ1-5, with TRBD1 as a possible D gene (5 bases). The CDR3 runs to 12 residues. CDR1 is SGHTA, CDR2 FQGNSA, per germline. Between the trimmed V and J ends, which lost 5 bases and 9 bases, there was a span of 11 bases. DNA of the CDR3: TGTGCCAGCAGCCCCCAGGGAATGCCCCAGCATTTT. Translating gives CASSPQGMPQHF.

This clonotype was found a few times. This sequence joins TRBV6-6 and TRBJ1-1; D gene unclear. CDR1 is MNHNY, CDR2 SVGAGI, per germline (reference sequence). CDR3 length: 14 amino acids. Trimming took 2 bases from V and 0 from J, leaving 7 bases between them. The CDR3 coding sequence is TGTGCCAGCAGTTACGGGGAGATGAACACTGAAGCTTTCTTT. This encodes CASSYGEMNTEAFF.

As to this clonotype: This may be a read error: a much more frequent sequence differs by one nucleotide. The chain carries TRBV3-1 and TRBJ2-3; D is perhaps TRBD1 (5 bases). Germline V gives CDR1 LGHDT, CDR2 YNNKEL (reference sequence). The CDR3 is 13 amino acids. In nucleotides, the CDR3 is TGTGCCAGCGCAAGGCAGGGCACAGATAAGCAGTATTTT. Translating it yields CASARQGTDKQYF.

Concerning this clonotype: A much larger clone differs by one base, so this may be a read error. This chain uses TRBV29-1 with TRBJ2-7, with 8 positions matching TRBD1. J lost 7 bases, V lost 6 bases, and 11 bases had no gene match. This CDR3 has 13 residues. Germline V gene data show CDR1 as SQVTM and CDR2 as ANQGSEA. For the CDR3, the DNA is TGCAGCGTCCGTACCGGACAGGGCCAAGAGCAGTACTTC. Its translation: CSVRTGQGQEQYF.

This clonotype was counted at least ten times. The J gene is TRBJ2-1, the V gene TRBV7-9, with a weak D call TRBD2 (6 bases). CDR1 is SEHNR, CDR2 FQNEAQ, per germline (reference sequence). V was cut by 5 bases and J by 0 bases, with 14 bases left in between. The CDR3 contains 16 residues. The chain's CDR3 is CASSKGAGSSYNEQFF. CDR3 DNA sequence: TGTGCCAGCAGCAAAGGTGCGGGGAGCTCCTACAATGAGCAGTTCTTC.

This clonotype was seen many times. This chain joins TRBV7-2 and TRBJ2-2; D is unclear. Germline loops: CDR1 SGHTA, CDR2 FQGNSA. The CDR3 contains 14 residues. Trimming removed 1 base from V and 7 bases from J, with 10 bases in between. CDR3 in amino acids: CASSLELRSGELFF. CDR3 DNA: TGTGCCAGCAGCTTAGAGTTACGGAGCGGGGAGCTGTTTTTT.

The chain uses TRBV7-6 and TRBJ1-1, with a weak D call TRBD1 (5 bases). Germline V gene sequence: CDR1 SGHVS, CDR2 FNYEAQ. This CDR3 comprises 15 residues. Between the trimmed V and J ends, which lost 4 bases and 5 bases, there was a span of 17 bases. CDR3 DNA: TGTGCCAGCAGCTCCCCCGAAGGGGTAGGGACTGAAGCTTTCTTT. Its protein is CASSSPEGVGTEAFF.

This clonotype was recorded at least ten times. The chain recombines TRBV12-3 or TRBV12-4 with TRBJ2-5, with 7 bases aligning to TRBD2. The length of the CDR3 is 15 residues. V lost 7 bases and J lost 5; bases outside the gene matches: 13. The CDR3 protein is CASTTSGGKVETQYF. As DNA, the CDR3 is TGTGCCAGCACTACCTCCGGGGGGAAGGTGGAGACCCAGTACTTC.

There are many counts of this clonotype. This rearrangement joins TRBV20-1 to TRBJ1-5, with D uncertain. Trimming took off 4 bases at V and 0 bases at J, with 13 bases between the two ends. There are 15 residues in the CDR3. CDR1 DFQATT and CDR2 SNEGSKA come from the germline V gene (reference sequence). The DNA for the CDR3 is TGCAGTGCTACGATCCGATTTCATAGCAATCAGCCCCAGCATTTT. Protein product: CSATIRFHSNQPQHF.

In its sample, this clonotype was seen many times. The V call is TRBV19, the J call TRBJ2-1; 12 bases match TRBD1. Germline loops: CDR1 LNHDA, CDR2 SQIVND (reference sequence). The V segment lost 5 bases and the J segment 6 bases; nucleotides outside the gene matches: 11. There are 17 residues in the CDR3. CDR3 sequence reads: CASSLSGTGGLINEQFF. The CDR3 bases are TGTGCCAGTAGTTTGAGTGGGACAGGGGGCTTGATCAATGAGCAGTTCTTC. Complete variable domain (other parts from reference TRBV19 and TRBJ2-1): DGGITQSPKYLFRKEGQNVTLSCEQNLNHDAMYWYRQDPGQGLRLIYYSQIVNDFQKGDIAEGYSVSREKKESFPLTVTSAQKNPTAFYLCASSLSGTGGLINEQFFGPGTRLTVL.

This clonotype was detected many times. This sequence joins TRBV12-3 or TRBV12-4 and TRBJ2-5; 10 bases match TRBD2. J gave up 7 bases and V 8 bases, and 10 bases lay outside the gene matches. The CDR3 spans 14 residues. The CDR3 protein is CASGELSGGGTQYF. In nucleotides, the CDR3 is TGTGCCAGCGGAGAGCTGAGCGGGGGGGGGACCCAGTACTTC.

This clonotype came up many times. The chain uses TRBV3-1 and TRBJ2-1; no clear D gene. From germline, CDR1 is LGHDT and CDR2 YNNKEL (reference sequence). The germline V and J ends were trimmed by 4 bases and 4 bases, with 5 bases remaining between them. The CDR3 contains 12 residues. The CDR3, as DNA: TGTGCCAGCAGCCGAAGATACAATGAGCAGTTCTTC. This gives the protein CASSRRYNEQFF.

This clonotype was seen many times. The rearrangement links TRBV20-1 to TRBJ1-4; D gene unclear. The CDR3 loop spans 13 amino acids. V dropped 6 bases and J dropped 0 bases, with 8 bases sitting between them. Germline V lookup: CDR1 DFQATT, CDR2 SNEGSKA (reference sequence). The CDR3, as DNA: TGCAGTGCCACCAGAGCAACTAATGAAAAACTGTTTTTT. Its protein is CSATRATNEKLFF.

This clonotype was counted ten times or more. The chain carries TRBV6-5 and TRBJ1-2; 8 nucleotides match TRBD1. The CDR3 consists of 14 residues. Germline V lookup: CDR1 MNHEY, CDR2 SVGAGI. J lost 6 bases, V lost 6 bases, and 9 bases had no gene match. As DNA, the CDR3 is TGTGCCAGCAGGATATACGACAGGGGTGATGGCTACACCTTC. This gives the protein CASRIYDRGDGYTF.

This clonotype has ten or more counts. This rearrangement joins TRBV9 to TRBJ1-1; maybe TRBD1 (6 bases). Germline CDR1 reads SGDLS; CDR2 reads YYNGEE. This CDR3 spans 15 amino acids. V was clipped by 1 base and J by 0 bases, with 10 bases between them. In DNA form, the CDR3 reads TGTGCCAGCAGCGTACGGACAGACATGAACACTGAAGCTTTCTTT. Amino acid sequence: CASSVRTDMNTEAFF.

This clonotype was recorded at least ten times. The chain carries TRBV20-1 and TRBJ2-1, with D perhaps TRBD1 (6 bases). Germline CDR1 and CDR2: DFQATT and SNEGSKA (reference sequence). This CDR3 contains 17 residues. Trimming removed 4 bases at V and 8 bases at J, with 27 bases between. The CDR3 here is CSANSPRTPRGLDEQFF. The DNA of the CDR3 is TGCAGTGCTAATTCCCCCCGAACTCCCAGGGGTTTGGATGAGCAGTTCTTC.